This entry lists 4 T cell receptor beta chains sequenced from one sample in a study of Graves' ophthalmopathy and Graves' hyperthyroidism. Scientists amplified the TCR beta CDR3 regions from RNA transcripts. RT-PCR was first run with HTBI primers, then multiplex PCR in a second round. Each CDR3 protein is one row after TCRdb ran MiXCR on the multiplex PCR reads. The profile shows over 650,000 distinct CDR3 sequences, about 38% of them singletons. The sample was peripheral blood. The source is an adult man with Graves' ophthalmopathy.

The sample holds many counts of this clonotype. The chain carries TRBV7-9 and TRBJ1-1, with no clear D. Germline-derived CDR1 and CDR2 are SEHNR and FQNEAQ (reference sequence). V gave up 2 bases and J gave up 0 bases, with 10 bases separating them. The CDR3 consists of 15 residues. The CDR3 nucleotides are TGTGCCAGCAGCTTAATAAGGCAGCTGAACACTGAAGCTTTCTTT. It codes for CASSLIRQLNTEAFF.

A note on this clonotype: A single base separates this from a much larger clone, so it may be a read error. The conserved closing phenylalanine or tryptophan is absent in this CDR3, likely reflecting a read error. This chain uses TRBV7-6 with TRBJ2-7; D is perhaps TRBD1 or TRBD2 (5 bases each). Trimming pared 5 bases from V and 4 bases from J, leaving 15 bases between. This CDR3 is built from 14 residues. Germline lookup yields CDR1 SGHVS and CDR2 FNYEAQ. The CDR3: CASSPRDGPYEQYL. CDR3 nucleotides: TGTGCCAGCAGCCCACGGGACGGGCCTTACGAGCAGTACCTC.

The chain carries TRBV10-3 and TRBJ1-5; no firm D call. V gave up 3 bases and J gave up 1 base, with 10 bases separating them. This CDR3 has 15 amino acids. Germline CDR1 and CDR2: ENHRY and SYGVKD. Written as DNA, the CDR3 is TGTGCCATCAGTGAACGGCTAGCGAGCAATCAGCCCCAGCATTTT. This gives the protein CAISERLASNQPQHF.

V usage is TRBV7-7 and J usage is TRBJ2-5, with TRBD2 matching 7 bases. The CDR3 covers 13 residues. Germline lookup yields CDR1 SSHAT and CDR2 FNYEAQ (reference sequence). CDR3 sequence (DNA): TGTGCTAGAGGTCTAGCGGATGAAGAGACCCAGTACTTC. Residues: CARGLADEETQYF.